In this sample, the clone carrying this TCR beta chain turned up once. Its antigen is unknown. The CDR3 covers 15 residues. V was trimmed by 6 bases and J by 3 bases, leaving 17 bases between them. The V gene's germline CDR1 is LNHDA and CDR2 SQIVND (reference sequence). The data originate from a study of cytomegalovirus exposure and HLA in healthy donors. The PCR employed 60 Vbeta primers together with 13 Jbeta primers. Only in-frame clones appear in the TCRdb table, and some are missing; sequencing was by immunoSEQ multiplex PCR. The sample lists about 140,000 clones; 82% were seen once. The study's findings and limits: Equally common other TCR beta chains were less clonally expanded than HLA-associated ones, a later analysis found.

The clonotype was recovered from a middle-aged woman in good health and CMV-seronegative. Sequencing used PBMCs. V and J are TRBV19 and TRBJ1-2; D possibly corresponds to TRBD1 (6 bases). The CDR3 DNA is TGTGCCAGTAGAGAGGAGTGGACAGTGGACTATGGCTACACCTTC. It yields the protein CASREEWTVDYGYTF. The full variable domain, in which reference TRBV19 and TRBJ1-2 provide the parts outside the CDR3, is DGGITQSPKYLFRKEGQNVTLSCEQNLNHDAMYWYRQDPGQGLRLIYYSQIVNDFQKGDIAEGYSVSREKKESFPLTVTSAQKNPTAFYLCASREEWTVDYGYTFGSGTRLTVV.